Below, 14 T cell receptor beta chains from the same sample are listed, as sequenced in a study of PD-1 and CTLA-4 blockade in melanoma. Sequencing used immunoSEQ multiplex PCR; TCRdb keeps in-frame clones, though not all of them. The sample records about 16,000 clones, about 71% being singletons. The input for sequencing was CD8+ T cells from peripheral blood, taken from a patient given anti-PD-1 treatment. The receptors originated from a human donor with melanoma.

The V gene is TRBV2, the J gene TRBJ2-7, with D perhaps TRBD1 (5 bases). This CDR3 is 13 amino acids long. Germline V gives CDR1 SNHLY, CDR2 FYNNEI. Trimming pared 7 bases from V and 0 bases from J, leaving 10 bases between. DNA of the CDR3: TGTGCCAGCAAAACAGGCGCCTCCTACGAGCAGTACTTC. Protein: CASKTGASYEQYF.

The rearrangement joins TRBV6-6 to TRBJ2-3; 9 nucleotides match TRBD1. Unmatched junction bases numbered 3, after V lost 5 bases and J lost 3 bases. Germline assignment: CDR1 MNHNY and CDR2 SVGAGI (reference sequence). There are 14 residues in the CDR3. The DNA of the CDR3 is TGTGCCAGCAGTAGGGACAGGGAGACAGATACGCAGTATTTT. It codes for CASSRDRETDTQYF.

The chain links TRBV15 to TRBJ1-5, with 7 positions matching TRBD1. V shed 0 bases and J 3 bases; nucleotides not matched to a gene: 5. This CDR3 is 16 amino acids long. Germline V CDR1 and CDR2: LNHNV, YYDKDF (reference sequence). CDR3 amino acids: CATSRDRGGPNQPQHF. As DNA, the CDR3 is TGTGCCACCAGCAGAGATCGAGGGGGCCCCAATCAGCCCCAGCATTTT.

CDR3 coding DNA: TGTGCCAGCAGTTTAGAGGACTTGCCGGAACAGTACTTC. Residues: CASSLEDLPEQYF. The chain uses TRBV12-3 or TRBV12-4 and TRBJ2-5, with a weak D call TRBD2 (5 bases). CDR3 length: 13 residues. Trimming left V 1 base short and J 11 bases short, with 14 bases between.

This clone came up a few times. The J gene is TRBJ2-7, the V gene TRBV7-9; possibly TRBD1 or TRBD2 for D (6 bases each). This CDR3 comprises 13 residues. Germline V gene data show CDR1 as SEHNR and CDR2 as FQNEAQ (reference sequence). V lost 7 bases and J lost 2, with 12 bases in between. CDR3 region: CASTRRDTYEQYF. CDR3 bases: TGTGCCAGCACTCGGAGGGACACCTACGAGCAGTACTTC.

This clone was detected only once. The rearrangement uses TRBV7-7 and TRBJ2-1; TRBD2 aligns across 7 bases. The CDR3 is made up of 16 amino acids. CDR1 and CDR2 (germline): SSHAT, FNYEAQ (reference sequence). V gave up 1 base and J gave up 1 base; unmatched junction bases: 4. This CDR3 reads CASSLVAGESYNEQFF. CDR3 DNA: TGTGCCAGCAGCTTAGTGGCGGGAGAATCCTACAATGAGCAGTTCTTC.

This chain uses TRBV7-6 with TRBJ1-5, with D unresolved. This CDR3 region has 15 residues. V was trimmed by 7 bases and J by 8 bases, leaving 21 bases between them. Germline lookup yields CDR1 SGHVS and CDR2 FNYEAQ. The DNA for the CDR3 is TGTGCCAGCACCCCCGAGGCAGGCCCATTCGAGCCCCAGCATTTT. It specifies CASTPEAGPFEPQHF.

The chain joins TRBV5-6 to TRBJ1-1; D is uncertain. The CDR3 totals 12 residues. Per the germline V gene, CDR1 is SGHDT and CDR2 is YYEEEE. V was cut by 8 bases and J by 7 bases, with 15 bases left in between. The CDR3 DNA is TGTGCCAGTGGGTTTCGGCAAATTGAAGCTTTCTTT. Its translation: CASGFRQIEAFF.

Comments on this clone: With a much larger clone just one base away, this may be a read error. Within the sample, other DNA sequences also encode this same CDR3. The gene calls are TRBV7-9 and TRBJ2-7; D is unclear. V shed 0 bases and J shed 6 bases, with 12 bases lying between them. Looked up from germline, CDR1 is SEHNR and CDR2 is FQNEAQ (reference sequence). The CDR3 contains 14 residues. The CDR3 here is CASSLASAFGEQYF. Here the CDR3 DNA reads TGTGCCAGCAGCTTAGCCTCAGCCTTTGGCGAGCAGTACTTC.

This clone has more than one count but fewer than ten. The chain joins TRBV19 to TRBJ1-6, with 8 bases identical to TRBD1. Germline trimming cut 5 bases from V and 8 bases from J; bases unmatched to any gene: 8. The CDR3 has 15 residues. Germline loops: CDR1 LNHDA, CDR2 SQIVND (reference sequence). CDR3 coding DNA: TGTGCCAGTAGTCCCTCAGGGGGCTCCGATTCACCCCTCCACTTT. Its translation is CASSPSGGSDSPLHF.

The V call is TRBV29-1, the J call TRBJ2-7; D call uncertain. This CDR3 contains 14 residues. CDR1 and CDR2 from the germline V gene are SQVTM and ANQGSEA. With 4 bases removed from V and 2 bases from J, the gap between germline ends came to 15 bases. The DNA of the CDR3 is TGCAGCGTTGTACCACCGGCAGAGACCTACGAGCAGTACTTC. Amino acid sequence: CSVVPPAETYEQYF.

V gene TRBV6-5 combines with J gene TRBJ2-7; D gene ambiguous. Germline loops: CDR1 MNHEY, CDR2 SVGAGI. The CDR3 runs to 14 residues. V was shortened by 0 bases and J by 2 bases, with 8 bases between the two germline ends. This CDR3 is CASSYSGRTYEQYF. DNA of the CDR3: TGTGCCAGCAGTTACTCAGGGCGTACCTACGAGCAGTACTTC.

The rearrangement joins TRBV15 to TRBJ1-1; D possibly corresponds to TRBD1 (6 bases). The CDR3 length is 16 residues. Germline V CDR1 and CDR2: LNHNV, YYDKDF (reference sequence). The V end lost 0 bases, the J end lost 0 bases, and 11 bases lay between the germline ends. CDR3 residues: CATSRDEGGLNTEAFF. Written as DNA, the CDR3 is TGTGCCACCAGCAGAGATGAGGGGGGCTTGAACACTGAAGCTTTCTTT.

This chain joins TRBV5-6 and TRBJ1-1, with TRBD1 identical over 8 bases. Losses at the gene ends were 4 bases for V and 3 bases for J; bases not matched to a gene: 8. The CDR3 is made up of 15 amino acids. Germline lookup yields CDR1 SGHDT and CDR2 YYEEEE. CDR3 region: CASSPWTGLDTEAFF. The CDR3 bases are TGTGCCAGCAGCCCCTGGACAGGGCTTGACACTGAAGCTTTCTTT.